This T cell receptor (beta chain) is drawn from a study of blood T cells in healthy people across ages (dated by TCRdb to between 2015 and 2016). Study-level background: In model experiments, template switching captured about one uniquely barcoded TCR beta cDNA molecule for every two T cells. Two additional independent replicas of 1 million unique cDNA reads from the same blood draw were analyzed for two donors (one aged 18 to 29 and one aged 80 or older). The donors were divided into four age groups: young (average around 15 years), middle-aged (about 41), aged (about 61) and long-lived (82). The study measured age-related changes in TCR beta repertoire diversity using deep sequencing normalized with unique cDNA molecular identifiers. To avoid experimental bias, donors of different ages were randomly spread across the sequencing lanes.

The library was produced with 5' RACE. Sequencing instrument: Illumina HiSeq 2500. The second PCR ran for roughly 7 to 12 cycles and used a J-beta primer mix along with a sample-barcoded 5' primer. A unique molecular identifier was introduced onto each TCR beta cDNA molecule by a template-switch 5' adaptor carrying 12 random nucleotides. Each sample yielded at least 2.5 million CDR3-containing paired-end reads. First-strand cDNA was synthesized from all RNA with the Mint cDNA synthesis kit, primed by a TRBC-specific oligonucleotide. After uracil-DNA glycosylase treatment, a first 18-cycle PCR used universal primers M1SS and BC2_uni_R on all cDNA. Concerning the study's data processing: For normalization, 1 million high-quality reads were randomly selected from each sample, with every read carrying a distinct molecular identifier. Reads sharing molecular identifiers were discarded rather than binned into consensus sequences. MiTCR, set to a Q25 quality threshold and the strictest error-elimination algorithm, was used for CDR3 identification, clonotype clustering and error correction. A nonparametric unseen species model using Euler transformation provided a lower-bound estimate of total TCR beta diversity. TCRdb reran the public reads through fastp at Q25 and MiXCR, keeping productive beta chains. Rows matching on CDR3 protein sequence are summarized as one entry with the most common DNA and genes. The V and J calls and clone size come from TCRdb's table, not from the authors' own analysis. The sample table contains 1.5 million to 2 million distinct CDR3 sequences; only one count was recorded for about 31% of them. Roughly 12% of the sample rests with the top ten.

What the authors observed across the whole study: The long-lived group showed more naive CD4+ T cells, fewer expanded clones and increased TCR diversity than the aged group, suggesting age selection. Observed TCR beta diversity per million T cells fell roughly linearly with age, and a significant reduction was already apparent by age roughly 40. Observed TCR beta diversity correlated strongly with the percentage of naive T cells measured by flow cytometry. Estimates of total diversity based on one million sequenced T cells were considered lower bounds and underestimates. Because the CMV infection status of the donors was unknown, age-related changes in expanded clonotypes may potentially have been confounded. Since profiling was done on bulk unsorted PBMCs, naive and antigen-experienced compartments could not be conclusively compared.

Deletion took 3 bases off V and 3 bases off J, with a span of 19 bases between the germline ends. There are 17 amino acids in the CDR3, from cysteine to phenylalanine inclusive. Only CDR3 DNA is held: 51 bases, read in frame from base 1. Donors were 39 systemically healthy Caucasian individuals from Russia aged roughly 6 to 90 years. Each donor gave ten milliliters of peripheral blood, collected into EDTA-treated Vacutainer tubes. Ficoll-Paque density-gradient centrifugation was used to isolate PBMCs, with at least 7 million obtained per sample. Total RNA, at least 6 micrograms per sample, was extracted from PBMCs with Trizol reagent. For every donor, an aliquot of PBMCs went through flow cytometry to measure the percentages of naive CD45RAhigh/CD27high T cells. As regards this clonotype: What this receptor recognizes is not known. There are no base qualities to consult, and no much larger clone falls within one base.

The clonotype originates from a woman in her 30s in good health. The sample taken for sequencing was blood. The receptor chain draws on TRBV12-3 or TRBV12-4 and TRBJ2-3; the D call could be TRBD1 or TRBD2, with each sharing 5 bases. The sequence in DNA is TGTGCCAGCAGTTTTACCCCTCGGGGCTTGGTGACAGATACGCAGTATTTT. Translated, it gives CASSFTPRGLVTDTQYF.